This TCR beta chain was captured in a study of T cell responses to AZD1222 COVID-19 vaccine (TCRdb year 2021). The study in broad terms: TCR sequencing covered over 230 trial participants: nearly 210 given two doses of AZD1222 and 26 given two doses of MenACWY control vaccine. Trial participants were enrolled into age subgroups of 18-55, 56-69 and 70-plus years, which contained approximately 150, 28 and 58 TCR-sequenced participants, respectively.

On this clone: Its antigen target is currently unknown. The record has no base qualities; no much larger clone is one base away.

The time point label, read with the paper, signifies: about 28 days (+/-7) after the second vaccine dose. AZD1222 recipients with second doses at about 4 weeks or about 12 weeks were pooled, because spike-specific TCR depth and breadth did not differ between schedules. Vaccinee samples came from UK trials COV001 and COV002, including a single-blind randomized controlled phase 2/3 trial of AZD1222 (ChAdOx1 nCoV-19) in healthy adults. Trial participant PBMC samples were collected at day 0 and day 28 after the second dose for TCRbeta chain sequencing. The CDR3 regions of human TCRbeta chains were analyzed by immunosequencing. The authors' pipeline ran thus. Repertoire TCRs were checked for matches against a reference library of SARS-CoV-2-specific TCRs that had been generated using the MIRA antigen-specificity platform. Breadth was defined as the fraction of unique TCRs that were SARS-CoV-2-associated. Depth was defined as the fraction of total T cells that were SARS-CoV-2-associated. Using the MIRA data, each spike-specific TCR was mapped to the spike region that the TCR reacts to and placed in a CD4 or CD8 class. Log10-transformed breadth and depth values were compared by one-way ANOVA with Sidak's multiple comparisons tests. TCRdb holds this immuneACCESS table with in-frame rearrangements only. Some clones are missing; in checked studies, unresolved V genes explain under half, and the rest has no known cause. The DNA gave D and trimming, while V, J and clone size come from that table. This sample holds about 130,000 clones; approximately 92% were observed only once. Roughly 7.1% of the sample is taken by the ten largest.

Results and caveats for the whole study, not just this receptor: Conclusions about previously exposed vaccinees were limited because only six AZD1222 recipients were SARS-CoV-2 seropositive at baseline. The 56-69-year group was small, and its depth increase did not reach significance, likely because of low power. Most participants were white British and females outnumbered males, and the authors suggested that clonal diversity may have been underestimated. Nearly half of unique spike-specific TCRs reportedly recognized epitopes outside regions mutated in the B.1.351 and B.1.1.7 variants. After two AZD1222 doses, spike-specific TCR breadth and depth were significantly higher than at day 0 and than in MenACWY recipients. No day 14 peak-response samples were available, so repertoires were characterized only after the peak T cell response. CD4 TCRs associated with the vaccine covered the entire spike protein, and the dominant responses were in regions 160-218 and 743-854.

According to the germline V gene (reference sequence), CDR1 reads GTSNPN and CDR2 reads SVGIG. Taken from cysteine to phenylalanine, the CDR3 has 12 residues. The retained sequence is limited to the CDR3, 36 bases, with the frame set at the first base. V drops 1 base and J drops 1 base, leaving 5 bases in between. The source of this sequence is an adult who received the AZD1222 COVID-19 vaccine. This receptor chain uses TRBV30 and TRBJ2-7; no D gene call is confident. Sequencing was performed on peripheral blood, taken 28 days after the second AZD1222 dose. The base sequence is TGTGCCTGGAGTGAAGGGTCCTACGAGCAGTACTTC. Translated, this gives CAWSEGSYEQYF. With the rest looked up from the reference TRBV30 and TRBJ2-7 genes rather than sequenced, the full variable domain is SQTIHQWPATLVQPVGSPLSLECTVEGTSNPNLYWYRQAAGRGLQLLFYSVGIGQISSEVPQNLSASRPQDRQFILSSKKLLLSDSGFYLCAWSEGSYEQYFGPGTRLTVT.